A single sample gave rise to the 15 T cell receptor beta chains below, sequenced in a study of T cells in Graves' hyperthyroidism and ophthalmopathy. Template material for amplifying TCR beta CDR3 regions consisted of RNA transcripts. A set of HTBI primers served as the primers for a first-round RT-PCR of the TCR CDR3. TCRdb reprocessed the multiplex PCR reads with MiXCR, giving one entry per CDR3 protein. The sample records 600,000 to 700,000 distinct CDR3 sequences, about 45% being singletons. Sequencing was done on a sample of peripheral blood or thyroid tissue (not recorded which). The receptors stem from an adult man with Graves' disease, either hyperthyroidism or ophthalmopathy (not recorded which).

The rearrangement links TRBV9 to TRBJ1-2; D remains unclear. Germline values: CDR1 SGDLS, CDR2 YYNGEE. V was cut by 0 bases and J by 7 bases, with 19 bases left in between. The CDR3 is made up of 16 amino acids. The CDR3 loop is CASSVVLAPREVGYTF. DNA for the CDR3: TGTGCCAGCAGCGTAGTTCTCGCTCCTCGGGAGGTTGGCTACACCTTC.

Notes on this clonotype: The DNA is left out, because the CDR3 cannot be placed on it with certainty; the CDR3 is given as TCRdb lists it. CDR3 region: CASSFYICSARVNYGYTF. The rearrangement links TRBV5-1 to TRBJ1-2. CDR1 SGHRS and CDR2 YFSETQ come from the germline V gene. Ends included, the CDR3 has 18 residues.

In its sample, this clonotype was seen once. This chain joins TRBV29-1 and TRBJ1-1; no clear D gene. The CDR3 runs 12 residues. V was pared by 6 bases and J by 2 bases, with 10 bases between. In germline, CDR1 is SQVTM, CDR2 ANQGSEA. In nucleotides, the CDR3 is TGCAGCGTGGAGACGAGAAACACTGAAGCTTTCTTT. As protein: CSVETRNTEAFF.

The chain couples TRBV7-9 to TRBJ1-1; D is perhaps TRBD1 (5 bases). This CDR3 comprises 17 residues. V lost 0 bases and J 6 bases, leaving 20 bases between the germline ends. CDR1 SEHNR and CDR2 FQNEAQ come from the germline V gene (reference sequence). The CDR3 loop reads CASSLAGQGPFGAEAFF. The CDR3 DNA reads as TGTGCCAGCAGCTTAGCGGGGCAGGGTCCTTTCGGCGCTGAAGCTTTCTTT.

This chain uses TRBV7-9 with TRBJ2-7, with D tentatively TRBD1 or TRBD2 (5 bases each). From germline, CDR1 is SEHNR and CDR2 FQNEAQ (reference sequence). V lost 2 bases to trimming and J lost 2 bases, with 10 bases between them. CDR3 length: 14 residues. This CDR3 reads CASSLRGPPYEQYF. DNA of the CDR3: TGTGCCAGCAGCTTACGGGGACCCCCCTACGAGCAGTACTTC.

The J gene is TRBJ1-1, the V gene TRBV7-9; 8 positions match TRBD1. This CDR3 has 12 residues. Germline trimming cut 5 bases from V and 10 bases from J; bases unmatched to any gene: 6. Germline lookup yields CDR1 SEHNR and CDR2 FQNEAQ (reference sequence). The CDR3 sequence: CASSTYTGGAFF. In DNA, the CDR3 is TGTGCCAGCAGCACCTATACAGGGGGAGCTTTCTTT.

The rearrangement links TRBV20-1 to TRBJ1-3; D is possibly TRBD1 (6 bases). Per the germline V gene, CDR1 is DFQATT and CDR2 is SNEGSKA (reference sequence). The CDR3 has 11 residues. The CDR3 spells CGGLFGNTIYF. The CDR3 DNA sequence: TGCGGGGGGCTTTTTGGAAACACCATATATTTT.

The table lists this clonotype with many counts. The chain combines TRBV7-9 with TRBJ1-5; TRBD1 aligns across 8 bases. The CDR3 is 15 amino acids. Germline assignment: CDR1 SEHNR and CDR2 FQNEAQ (reference sequence). J lost 2 bases, V lost 4 bases, and 4 bases had no gene match. This CDR3 reads CASSYGQGGNQPQHF. The CDR3 region has the DNA TGTGCCAGCAGCTACGGACAGGGCGGCAATCAGCCCCAGCATTTT.

This clonotype was counted at least ten times. The chain links TRBV29-1 to TRBJ1-2; D is possibly TRBD1 (5 bases). The V and J ends lost 6 bases and 3 bases respectively, with 17 bases between them. The CDR3 has 14 residues. The germline V gene has CDR1 SQVTM and CDR2 ANQGSEA. The CDR3 DNA sequence: TGCAGCGTAGCAGGGTTTGGACCATACTATGGCTACACCTTC. It codes for CSVAGFGPYYGYTF.

J is TRBJ1-6 and V is TRBV14; TRBD1 matches at 8 bases. The V gene end was trimmed by 4 bases and the J gene end by 8 bases; junction bases not matched to a gene: 7. The CDR3 covers 15 residues. Germline CDR1 is SGHDN and CDR2 is FVKESK. The CDR3 loop is CASSLRTGGYSPLHF. The CDR3 bases are TGTGCCAGCAGCCTCCGTACAGGGGGATATTCACCCCTCCACTTT.

This chain joins TRBV20-1 and TRBJ2-5; the match to TRBD1 covers 8 bases. The CDR3 consists of 15 residues. The V segment lost 0 bases and the J segment 5 bases; nucleotides outside the gene matches: 8. CDR1 and CDR2 from the germline V gene are DFQATT and SNEGSKA (reference sequence). For the CDR3, the DNA is TGCAGTGCTAGAGACGACGGGACAGGTTGGGAGACCCAGTACTTC. Translation gives CSARDDGTGWETQYF.

At least ten counts were recorded for this clonotype. The rearrangement links TRBV24-1 to TRBJ1-2; D is uncertain. CDR1 and CDR2 (germline): KGHDR, SFDVKD. Trimming took off 3 bases at V and 4 bases at J, with 8 bases between the two ends. This CDR3 region has 13 residues. The CDR3 DNA reads TGTGCCACCAGTGATGCAGGACTCTATGGCTACACCTTC. Its translation is CATSDAGLYGYTF.

The chain uses TRBV25-1 and TRBJ1-2, with 11 bases fitting TRBD1. V trimming: 8 bases; J trimming: 4 bases; junction bases outside the gene matches: 15. In germline, CDR1 is MGHDK, CDR2 SYGVNS. The CDR3 runs to 17 residues. DNA of the CDR3: TGTGCCAGCGTTGAAGATCCGGACAGGGGGCAAGGCTATGGCTACACCTTC. Encoded protein: CASVEDPDRGQGYGYTF.

The chain joins TRBV7-8 to TRBJ1-1, with TRBD1 as a possible D gene (5 bases). Trimming took off 5 bases at V and 4 bases at J, with 14 bases between the two ends. This CDR3 is 14 amino acids long. Germline V gene lookup returns CDR1 SGHVS and CDR2 FQNEAQ. This CDR3 reads CASSQVSGFTEAFF. In DNA form, the CDR3 reads TGTGCCAGCAGCCAAGTATCAGGGTTCACTGAAGCTTTCTTT.

This clonotype was seen a handful of times. The CDR3: CASSLGTVTSGTQYF. The CDR3 bases are TGTGCCAGCAGCTTAGGGACAGTGACTAGCGGAACCCAGTACTTC. V is TRBV13 and J is TRBJ2-7; TRBD2 matches 9 bases. Per the germline V gene, CDR1 is PRHDT and CDR2 is FYEKMQ (reference sequence). The CDR3 consists of 15 residues. V dropped 0 bases and J dropped 10; count of bases not matched to a gene: 10.